This T cell receptor beta chain was identified during a study of beta chain features in type 1 diabetes. The CDR3 runs to 11 residues. The V end was cut by 11 bases, the J end by 7 bases, with 12 bases between. Germline values: CDR1 MNHNS, CDR2 SASEGT. Findings and limits, study-wide: Fewer junction insertions and more nucleotide deletions appeared in type 1 diabetes patients. Patients' naive, central memory and regulatory TCRB repertoires appeared more alike than those of healthy donors. Researchers report that Type 1 diabetes patients had moderately but significantly shorter TCRB CDR3s across all four CD4+ subsets.

The sequenced template was cDNA made from the entire isolated RNA. Libraries were prepared by immunoSEQ multiplex PCR; TCRdb keeps only in-frame clonotypes and omits some of them. The profile covers 500,000 to 850,000 clones, with 11% to 15% appearing a single time and approximately 0.039% taken by the ten largest. Via the markers CD45RO/CCR7/CD25/CD127/CD95/CD27, stem cell-like memory, regulatory, central memory and naive CD4+ cells were sorted. Post-sort purity exceeded 95% for all sorted populations. This clone was observed a few times. Its target is not known. The specimen sequenced was naive CD4+ T cells from blood. The receptor was derived from a man in his late teens or twenties with type 1 diabetes. The rearrangement joins TRBV6-1 to TRBJ1-5; perhaps TRBD1 as D (6 bases). DNA for the CDR3: TGTGCCGTACAGGGAGGACAGCCCCAGCATTTT. This codes for CAVQGGQPQHF.